This entry features one T cell receptor beta chain sequence. This sample was included in a study of T cell changes during pregnancy in multiple sclerosis. TCRdb's copy holds only in-frame clones and misses some; the assay was immunoSEQ multiplex PCR. Here the sample spans some 80,000 clones, roughly 90% being singletons. The CDR3 length is 15 residues. CDR1 and CDR2 (germline): SGHAT, FQDESV (reference sequence). Trimming removed 1 base from V and 1 base from J, with 10 bases in between. The V call is TRBV11-1, the J call TRBJ1-1; no definite D call. This sequence was found in a female donor with multiple sclerosis, enrolled in a pregnancy study. Sequences were derived from peripheral blood, sampled in the first trimester of pregnancy. This chain's CDR3 is CASSLEGRGNTEAFF. DNA for the CDR3: TGTGCCAGCAGCTTAGAAGGGCGGGGGAACACTGAAGCTTTCTTT.